These 10 T cell receptor beta chains were all obtained from the same sample, sequenced in a study of sequential checkpoint blockade in melanoma. Measured with immunoSEQ multiplex PCR; TCRdb has only the in-frame clones, and not every one. The sample lists roughly 20,000 clones, around 75% occurring once. Described treatment: randomized to nivolumab then ipilimumab (arm A) or the reverse (arm B). The sample in question was CD8+ T cells sorted from blood (inferred from file names), obtained from a patient given nivolumab and ipilimumab in sequence. These receptors were taken from a human donor with melanoma.

In regard to this clone: One junction end disagrees with the germline gene, perhaps due to a read error. The chain employs TRBV27 and TRBJ2-7, with TRBD2 matching over 8 bases. This CDR3 has 15 residues. Germline CDR1 is MNHEY and CDR2 is SMNVEV (reference sequence). The CDR3 DNA reads TGTGCCAGCAGTCTATCGGGGGGGCTCCTCTACGAGCAGTACTTC. Its translation is CASSLSGGLLYEQYF.

This chain links TRBV27 with TRBJ1-1; TRBD1 might be the D (5 bases). Germline V gene data show CDR1 as MNHEY and CDR2 as SMNVEV (reference sequence). The CDR3 covers 14 residues. The V and J ends lost 3 bases and 3 bases respectively, with 11 bases between them. The CDR3 spells CASSLGGIHTEAFF. The CDR3 DNA is TGTGCCAGCAGTTTGGGGGGAATCCACACTGAAGCTTTCTTT.

The rearrangement links TRBV13 to TRBJ1-1, with D possibly TRBD1 on 6 matching bases. This CDR3 is 14 amino acids long. CDR1 PRHDT and CDR2 FYEKMQ come from the germline V gene (reference sequence). V was cut by 4 bases and J by 8 bases, with 17 bases left in between. The CDR3 DNA is TGTGCCAGCAGCTCCCACACAGGGATCAGCGAAGCTTTCTTT. This translates into CASSSHTGISEAFF.

The J gene is TRBJ1-4, the V gene TRBV5-6; 9 bases map to TRBD1. The CDR3 runs 15 residues. Germline lookup yields CDR1 SGHDT and CDR2 YYEEEE. The junction had 5 bases not matched to a gene; V was cut back by 2 bases and J by 6 bases. CDR3 coding DNA: TGTGCCAGCAGCTTTAAGACAGGGGGGGATGAAAAACTGTTTTTT. Amino acid sequence: CASSFKTGGDEKLFF.

The chain combines TRBV27 with TRBJ2-7; 7 bases are shared with TRBD1. The CDR3 extends over 13 amino acids. Per the germline V gene, CDR1 is MNHEY and CDR2 is SMNVEV (reference sequence). Germline trimming cut 2 bases from V and 3 bases from J; bases unmatched to any gene: 1. The CDR3: CASSLTGDYEQYF. CDR3 DNA sequence: TGTGCCAGCAGTTTAACAGGGGACTACGAGCAGTACTTC.

The rearrangement links TRBV11-2 to TRBJ2-7; D is uncertain. Trimming shortened V by 3 bases and J by 2 bases, and 14 bases separated the two germline ends. The CDR3 covers 15 residues. Germline loops: CDR1 SGHAT, CDR2 FQNNGV. The CDR3 DNA follows: TGTGCCAGCAGCTTTGAGGCCGCCCGGACCTACGAGCAGTACTTC. This sequence encodes CASSFEAARTYEQYF.

The rearrangement uses TRBV7-9 and TRBJ1-3, with D possibly TRBD1 on 5 matching bases. The germline V gene encodes CDR1 SEHNR and CDR2 FQNEAQ (reference sequence). Trimming took 1 base from V and 1 from J, leaving 14 bases between them. The length of the CDR3 is 17 residues. CDR3 DNA sequence: TGTGCCAGCAGCTTAGGGAGCGCCGGGGGTTCTGGAAACACCATATATTTT. Its protein is CASSLGSAGGSGNTIYF.

The chain employs TRBV27 and TRBJ2-6; D is ambiguous. Trimming removed 4 bases from V and 6 bases from J, with 7 bases in between. The CDR3 loop spans 13 amino acids. Germline V lookup: CDR1 MNHEY, CDR2 SMNVEV (reference sequence). The CDR3 loop reads CASSSSEANVLTF. In nucleotides, the CDR3 is TGTGCCAGCAGTTCCTCAGAGGCCAACGTCCTGACTTTC.

This clone was seen a few times. The V call is TRBV7-8, the J call TRBJ2-1; 9 nucleotides align to TRBD1. CDR3 size: 13 residues. After removal of 5 bases from V and 8 bases from J, the junction contained 4 bases not matched to a gene. Germline lookup yields CDR1 SGHVS and CDR2 FQNEAQ. The CDR3 nucleotides are TGTGCCAGCAGCCCACAGGGGGCCTATGAGCAGTTCTTC. Translating gives CASSPQGAYEQFF. Combining the CDR3 with reference TRBV7-8 and TRBJ2-1 gives the whole variable domain GAGVSQSPRYKVAKRGQDVALRCDPISGHVSLFWYQQALGQGPEFLTYFQNEAQLDKSGLPSDRFFAERPEGSVSTLKIQRTQQEDSAVYLCASSPQGAYEQFFGPGTRLTVL.

This clone occurred once. The chain couples TRBV7-8 to TRBJ2-7, with D maybe TRBD1 (6 bases). CDR3 length: 13 amino acids. Trimming left V 2 bases short and J 6 bases short, with 11 bases between. Germline CDR1 is SGHVS and CDR2 is FQNEAQ. CDR3 coding DNA: TGTGCCAGCAGCTTATTCTCAGGGGCCGAGCAGTACTTC. This sequence encodes CASSLFSGAEQYF. Full variable domain (missing parts from reference TRBV7-8 and TRBJ2-7): GAGVSQSPRYKVAKRGQDVALRCDPISGHVSLFWYQQALGQGPEFLTYFQNEAQLDKSGLPSDRFFAERPEGSVSTLKIQRTQQEDSAVYLCASSLFSGAEQYFGPGTRLTVT.